The TCR beta chain described here comes from a study of radiation and T cells in renal cell carcinoma. The CDR3 is 14 amino acids. V was cut by 5 bases and J by 5 bases, with 15 bases left in between. Per the germline V gene, CDR1 is MNHNY and CDR2 is SVGAGI (reference sequence). Time point denoted: blood 4 weeks post-SBRT, at nephrectomy. Treatment described: 15 Gy SBRT to primary tumor, nephrectomy 4 weeks later. Measured with immunoSEQ multiplex PCR; TCRdb has only the in-frame clones, and not every one. The sample holds 150,000 to 200,000 clones, roughly 90% seen once. The sample consisted of blood, taken from a patient whose treatment included radiotherapy and nephrectomy. The receptor comes from a woman aged 45-60 years with renal cell carcinoma. This chain connects TRBV6-6 to TRBJ1-2; D is ambiguous. CDR3 in DNA: TGTGCCAGCAGTCCCCGTTCGACAAGTTATGGCTACACCTTC. Amino acid sequence: CASSPRSTSYGYTF.